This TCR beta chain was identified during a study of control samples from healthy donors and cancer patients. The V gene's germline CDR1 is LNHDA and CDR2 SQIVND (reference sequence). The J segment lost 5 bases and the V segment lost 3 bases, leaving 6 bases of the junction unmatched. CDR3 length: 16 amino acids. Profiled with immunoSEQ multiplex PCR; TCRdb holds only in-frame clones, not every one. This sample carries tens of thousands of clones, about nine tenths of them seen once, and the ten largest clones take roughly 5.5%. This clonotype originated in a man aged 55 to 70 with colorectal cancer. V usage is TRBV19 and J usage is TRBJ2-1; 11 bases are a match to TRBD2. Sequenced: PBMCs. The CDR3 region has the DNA TGTGCCAGTAGTATGCCTAGCGGGGGGCATGACAATGAGCAGTTCTTC. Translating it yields CASSMPSGGHDNEQFF.